Below, 14 T cell receptor beta chains from the same sample are listed, as sequenced in a study of T-cell reconstitution after alpha-beta-depleted transplantation in children. This sample's TCRbeta library carried unique molecular identifier barcodes. TCRdb re-called the PCR reads with MiXCR, one entry per CDR3 protein. Among roughly 420,000 distinct CDR3 sequences listed, around 16% were seen once. The starting material was PBMCs, mostly from graft donor cells, obtained 360 days after TCRalphabeta/CD19-depleted stem cell transplant. These receptors originate from a boy less than two years old who had a stem cell transplant for Wiskott-Aldrich syndrome, so the T cells may come from the graft donor.

CDR3 protein: CASTGQRRYNEQFF. The DNA for the CDR3 is TGTGCCAGCACGGGCCAGCGGAGATACAATGAGCAGTTCTTC. The chain has TRBV9 and TRBJ2-1; a possible D gene is TRBD2 (5 bases). V dropped 6 bases and J dropped 4 bases, with 14 bases sitting between them. The CDR3 is 14 residues long. Germline V gives CDR1 SGDLS, CDR2 YYNGEE.

The chain is built from TRBV5-1 and TRBJ2-3; 9 bases fit TRBD1. Germline CDR1 is SGHRS and CDR2 is YFSETQ. Trimming removed 4 bases from V and 1 base from J; junction bases left unmatched: 4. This CDR3 is 15 amino acids long. CDR3 protein: CASSQGTGRTDTQYF. The CDR3 DNA is TGCGCCAGCAGCCAAGGGACAGGGCGCACAGATACGCAGTATTTT.

The chain couples TRBV19 to TRBJ1-5; 8 bases align to TRBD1. This CDR3 has 16 residues. The V gene's germline CDR1 is LNHDA and CDR2 SQIVND (reference sequence). V lost 6 bases to trimming and J lost 4 bases; unmatched junction nucleotides: 11. This CDR3 reads CASRSSDRAPNQPQHF. CDR3 bases: TGTGCCAGTAGGTCATCGGACAGGGCCCCGAATCAGCCCCAGCATTTT.

The sample holds many counts of this clonotype. The chain is built from TRBV29-1 and TRBJ2-3; 10 nucleotides line up with TRBD2. Germline CDR1 and CDR2: SQVTM and ANQGSEA. The J segment lost 2 bases and the V segment lost 3 bases, leaving 11 bases of the junction unmatched. This CDR3 has 17 residues. The CDR3 here is CSVDHTSGVTFTDTQYF. As DNA, the CDR3 is TGCAGCGTTGACCACACTAGCGGGGTCACCTTCACAGATACGCAGTATTTT.

This clonotype was observed a handful of times. The CDR3 is CSARDRGRTYEQYF. CDR3 DNA sequence: TGCAGTGCTAGAGATCGAGGGCGCACCTACGAGCAGTACTTC. The chain has TRBV20-1 and TRBJ2-7; perhaps TRBD2 as D (5 bases). The CDR3 has 14 residues. The germline gives CDR1 DFQATT, CDR2 SNEGSKA (reference sequence). The V gene lost 0 bases and the J gene lost 2 bases, with 11 bases spanning the gap.

The chain combines TRBV6-1 with TRBJ2-3, with 14 bases lining up with TRBD2. The germline CDR1 and CDR2 sequences are MNHNS and SASEGT. The CDR3 totals 16 residues. With V trimmed by 6 bases and J by 0 bases, 2 bases remained unmatched. The CDR3 nucleotides read TGTGCCAGCAGGGGACTAGCGGGAGTTAGCACAGATACGCAGTATTTT. It yields the protein CASRGLAGVSTDTQYF.

The chain is built from TRBV29-1 and TRBJ2-3; TRBD1 agrees at 8 bases. Trimming removed 2 bases from V and 2 bases from J; junction bases left unmatched: 15. Germline lookup yields CDR1 SQVTM and CDR2 ANQGSEA. The CDR3 is 18 residues long. The CDR3 spells CSVELGRGPASVTDTQYF. For the CDR3, the DNA is TGCAGCGTTGAATTGGGCAGGGGGCCTGCCAGCGTCACAGATACGCAGTATTTT.

The rearrangement uses TRBV20-1 and TRBJ1-1; D unresolved. Germline V gene lookup returns CDR1 DFQATT and CDR2 SNEGSKA (reference sequence). There are 12 residues in the CDR3. The V end lost 3 bases, the J end lost 1 base, and 6 bases lay between the germline ends. CDR3 in amino acids: CSASPGNTEAFF. CDR3 in DNA: TGCAGTGCTAGTCCAGGGAACACTGAAGCTTTCTTT.

The chain employs TRBV5-1 and TRBJ2-1; D ambiguous. The V and J ends lost 0 bases and 8 bases respectively, with 9 bases between them. The germline V gene has CDR1 SGHRS and CDR2 YFSETQ. CDR3 length equals 13 residues. The CDR3 region is CASSLARYYEQFF. The DNA of the CDR3 is TGCGCCAGCAGCTTGGCAAGGTACTATGAGCAGTTCTTC. The variable domain in full, with the rest retrieved from reference TRBV5-1 and TRBJ2-1, is KAGVTQTPRYLIKTRGQQVTLSCSPISGHRSVSWYQQTPGQGLQFLFEYFSETQRNKGNFPGRFSGRQFSNSRSEMNVSTLELGDSALYLCASSLARYYEQFFGPGTRLTVL.

This clonotype has just a few counts. The rearrangement links TRBV12-3 or TRBV12-4 to TRBJ2-1; maybe TRBD2 (5 bases). The CDR3 extends over 15 amino acids. The V end lost 3 bases, the J end lost 0 bases, and 9 bases lay between the germline ends. The CDR3 DNA sequence: TGTGCCAGCAGTTTGAGGGCTAGCTCCTACAATGAGCAGTTCTTC. This codes for CASSLRASSYNEQFF.

This clonotype showed up just a few times. This chain uses TRBV24-1 with TRBJ1-5; weak D call: TRBD1 (5 bases). Between the trimmed V and J ends, which lost 3 bases and 1 base, there was a span of 12 bases. Germline V gene lookup returns CDR1 KGHDR and CDR2 SFDVKD. The CDR3 consists of 16 residues. The CDR3 DNA reads TGTGCCACCAGTGATCCCCGGGACGGAAGCAATCAGCCCCAGCATTTT. Protein product: CATSDPRDGSNQPQHF.

This chain connects TRBV11-2 to TRBJ2-5; 10 nucleotides align to TRBD2. Germline V gene sequence: CDR1 SGHAT, CDR2 FQNNGV. This CDR3 contains 16 residues. J was trimmed by 4 bases and V by 1 base; bases with no gene match: 6. The CDR3 nucleotides are TGTGCCAGCAGCTTAGCGCGAGCGGGAGGGCTAGAGACCCAGTACTTC. Its translation is CASSLARAGGLETQYF.

The chain uses TRBV2 and TRBJ2-2; 9 nucleotides align to TRBD1. The CDR3 loop spans 17 amino acids. Trimming removed 11 bases from V and 4 bases from J; junction bases left unmatched: 17. CDR1 and CDR2 (germline): SNHLY, FYNNEI. The CDR3 region is CAFSANPGQGFTGELFF. In nucleotides, the CDR3 is TGTGCCTTCAGTGCCAATCCGGGACAGGGCTTCACCGGGGAGCTGTTTTTT.

This clonotype was detected only a few times. This chain uses TRBV5-1 with TRBJ2-3; 13 nucleotides line up with TRBD2. Unmatched junction bases numbered 17, after V lost 2 bases and J lost 5 bases. Germline CDR1 SGHRS, CDR2 YFSETQ. The CDR3 runs to 20 residues. The CDR3 nucleotides are TGCGCCAGCAGCTTTTACCCACAATTGACTAGCGGGGGGCAAGGAGATACGCAGTATTTT. Protein: CASSFYPQLTSGGQGDTQYF.